These T cell receptor beta chains were read from a single sample in a study of blood T cell repertoires in COVID-19. The repertoire was sequenced with immunoSEQ multiplex PCR; TCRdb's copy has only in-frame clones and lacks some. Among about 260,000 clones listed, 85% to 90% were seen once. Material: peripheral blood. The receptors stem from a woman aged 40 to 50 who had recovered from COVID-19. The CDR3 runs from the conserved cysteine through the conserved F or W. A D gene is named only where the DNA matches it firmly. Size is omitted from some rows. Given values are once, few, many or a class for expanded clones.

abundance | j_gene | d_gene | v_gene | CDR3aa | CDR3nt
NA | TRBJ2-7 | NA | TRBV28 | CASTYGTNSYEQYF | TGTGCCAGCACCTACGGGACAAACTCCTACGAGCAGTACTTC
NA | TRBJ2-3 | NA | TRBV7-2 | CASSLDRVTHTDTQYF | TGTGCCAGCAGCTTAGACAGGGTGACACACACAGATACGCAGTATTTT
NA | TRBJ1-4 | NA | TRBV2 | CASSDGRGTEKLFF | TGTGCCAGCAGTGACGGCAGGGGCACTGAAAAACTGTTTTTT
NA | TRBJ2-2 | NA | TRBV2 | CASWLAGAGELFF | TGTGCCAGCTGGCTAGCTGGGGCCGGGGAGCTGTTTTTT
NA | TRBJ2-3 | NA | TRBV29-1 | CSVEDPLGKKRTDTQYF | TGCAGCGTTGAAGATCCTCTAGGAAAGAAACGCACAGATACGCAGTATTTT
NA | TRBJ1-1 | NA | TRBV20-1 | CSARGNTEAFF | TGCAGTGCCAGGGGGAACACTGAAGCTTTCTTT
NA | TRBJ1-1 | TRBD1 | TRBV5-1 | CASSEGALMNTEAFF | TGCGCCAGCAGCGAGGGGGCCCTGATGAACACTGAAGCTTTCTTT
once | TRBJ1-1 | NA | TRBV2 | CASIFQGRTEAFF | TGTGCCAGCATATTCCAGGGTAGGACTGAAGCTTTCTTT
few | TRBJ2-2 | TRBD2 | TRBV5-1 | CASSLVSGGTAGELFF | TGCGCCAGCAGCTTGGTGAGCGGGGGAACGGCCGGGGAGCTGTTTTTT
NA | TRBJ1-1 | NA | TRBV6-5 | CASSYGSGNTEAFF | TGTGCCAGCAGTTACGGGTCAGGAAACACTGAAGCTTTCTTT
NA | TRBJ2-7 | TRBD1 | TRBV27 | CASTRQGGTYEQYF | TGTGCCAGCACTCGACAGGGTGGAACCTACGAGCAGTACTTC
NA | TRBJ2-3 | NA | TRBV21-1 | CATPARGQWGGGLDTQYF | TGTGCCACCCCGGCCAGGGGGCAGTGGGGGGGCGGATTAGATACGCAGTATTTT
NA | TRBJ2-5 | NA | TRBV15 | CATLGTRGEETQYF | TGTGCCACTTTAGGAACCCGAGGAGAAGAGACCCAGTACTTC
NA | TRBJ2-5 | NA | TRBV7-6 | CASSQMAGARVRGVTQYF | TGTGCCAGCAGTCAAATGGCAGGGGCGCGGGTGAGGGGTGTGACCCAGTACTTC
NA | TRBJ1-1 | NA | TRBV11-1 | CASSHLRGRTEAFF | TGTGCCAGCAGCCACCTCCGGGGAAGGACTGAAGCTTTCTTT
NA | TRBJ1-1 | NA | TRBV18 | CAVKDMNTEAFF | TGTGCAGTAAAGGACATGAACACTGAAGCTTTCTTT
NA | TRBJ2-7 | NA | TRBV5-6 | CASRQDSSYEQYF | TGTGCCAGCAGGCAGGACAGCTCCTACGAGCAGTACTTC
NA | TRBJ1-2 | NA | TRBV28 | CASKGHGRYGYTF | TGTGCCAGCAAGGGACACGGCCGGTATGGCTACACCTTC
few | TRBJ2-5 | TRBD2 | TRBV5-1 | CASRTSGGPETQYF | TGCGCCAGCAGGACTAGCGGGGGGCCGGAGACCCAGTACTTC
once | TRBJ2-2 | NA | TRBV12-3/TRBV12-4 | CASSFRVTGELFF | TGTGCCAGCAGTTTTCGGGTCACCGGGGAGCTGTTTTTT
NA | TRBJ1-1 | NA | TRBV30 | CAWNPRSLNTEAFF | TGTGCCTGGAACCCTAGGTCATTAAACACTGAAGCTTTCTTT
NA | TRBJ2-1 | TRBD2 | TRBV5-1 | CASSLAASGGYNEQFF | TGCGCCAGCAGCTTGGCGGCTAGCGGGGGCTACAATGAGCAGTTCTTC
few | TRBJ1-1 | TRBD1 | TRBV10-3 | CAISGDRGLGTEAFF | TGTGCCATCAGTGGGGACAGGGGACTGGGCACTGAAGCTTTCTTT